This T cell receptor (beta chain) was identified in a study of T-cell memory formation after mild COVID-19. Study background: Clusters were largely donor specific. The study's findings and limits: Some clones that responded were present in memory (sampled pre-infection), which suggests cross-reactive memory joined. The CD4+ clones that contracted clustered mainly within CM and EM, and the CD8+ clones concentrated in EMRA.

TCRdb independently ran MiXCR on the 5' RACE reads; one entry per CDR3 protein. The profile covers roughly 200,000 distinct CDR3 sequences, with roughly a fifth appearing a single time and under 25% taken by the ten largest. Concerning this clonotype: Antigen: not known.

The CDR3 extends over 15 amino acids. Trimming took 4 bases from V and 0 from J; bases not matched to a gene: 7. Germline CDR1 is SGHRS and CDR2 is YFSETQ. This chain connects TRBV5-1 to TRBJ2-7, with 7 bases that match TRBD2. Sequenced sample: PBMCs or a T cell subset sorted from them (not recorded which). This sequence was found in an adult woman who had mild COVID-19 (a few samples of this study predate the infection). Cell type and time point are not known. CDR3 loop: CASSPYREASYEQYF. For the CDR3, the DNA is TGCGCCAGCAGCCCTTATCGGGAGGCCTCCTACGAGCAGTACTTC. The full variable domain, completed using reference TRBV5-1 and TRBJ2-7, is KAGVTQTPRYLIKTRGQQVTLSCSPISGHRSVSWYQQTPGQGLQFLFEYFSETQRNKGNFPGRFSGRQFSNSRSEMNVSTLELGDSALYLCASSPYREASYEQYFGPGTRLTVT.